This T cell receptor beta chain is drawn from a study of cytomegalovirus exposure and HLA in healthy donors (dated by TCRdb to 2015 to 2018). For context, the study as a whole: In an earlier analysis of approximately 640 of the donors, less than 350 Gb of sequence data and some 100 million unique TCR beta sequences from about 179 million T cells were reported. An early release that covered more than 550 HLA-typed donors contained approximately 300 gigabases of sequencing data and around 80 million unique TCR sequences. Of the approximately 400 genotyped donors, over 65% fell in the genetic ancestry cluster associated with self-reported Caucasian donors. The study aimed to test whether signatures of past pathogen exposure could be identified by cataloging public T cell receptors. The study profiled the T cell repertoires of about 640 subjects by immunosequencing and related them to cytomegalovirus serostatus. In addition to the first cohort of 500 to 850 subjects, a separate validation cohort of 130 or so different subjects was used. To predict cytomegalovirus infection status, the study combined high-throughput TCR immunosequencing, statistical association of individual TCRs with disease status, and machine learning. In a later analysis, previously published TCR beta repertoires from 666 donors were re-analyzed and high-resolution HLA genotyping was added so that TCR occurrence patterns could be studied. The later analysis used no new phenotypic data to find candidate immune exposures, relying instead on TCR beta sequences and their occurrence across donors. An earlier analysis of around 580 of the donors used high-throughput TCR beta sequencing to judge whether each TCR beta V gene segment behaved as functional or pseudogenic. Donor age, sex, ethnicity and CMV serostatus were compiled together with the repertoire data. A later genetic analysis used genome-wide SNP genotypes for about 60% of the roughly 700 donors, treating that subset as a discovery cohort. Every discovery cohort repertoire had been produced on one sequencing platform. Both class I and class II loci were covered by HLA typing, at four-digit resolution. The number of typed donors differed by locus: about 620-630 for A, B, C, DRB1 and DQB1; 500 to 550 for DQA1; approximately 600 for DPA1; and some 450 for DPB1. Roughly five DR-DQ haplotypes were treated as single units for association and clustering because of strong linkage in the cohort. Among around 400 genotyped donors of the cohort, an average of about 240,000 unique TCR beta nucleotide sequences was sequenced per donor, of which 15% to 20% were non-productive. What the research found in general, with its limitations: According to a later analysis, parvovirus B19, influenza, CMV and Epstein-Barr virus appeared linked to several top co-occurrence clusters. A few of the identified cytomegalovirus-associated TCR beta chains were confirmed in vitro to be specific for cytomegalovirus antigens. Compared with the roughly 600-donor mean, donors in an Asian-associated ancestry cluster had fewer N-insertions in productive TCRs, according to a later genetic analysis. Compared with equally common non-associated chains, HLA-associated TCR beta chains in a later analysis were more clonally expanded and had lower generation probabilities. According to a later analysis, TCR association rates differed among HLA loci, with DRB1 alleles showing the most associated TCRs and HLA-C alleles showing the fewest. A further reported finding was that TCR beta sequences accurately predicted the HLA-A and HLA-B alleles for most subjects in the first cohort. Across donors, most TCR sequences were observed very rarely, whereas some public TCRs were present in many individuals. In an earlier analysis of approximately 590 of the donors, most TCR beta V segments appeared in productive rearrangements about 87% or about 30% of the time, broadly matching IMGT annotations. Cytomegalovirus status was reported to be diagnosed by the classifier with high specificity and sensitivity in both the original and validation cohorts. Because some donors lacked HLA typing at each locus, the association tests relied only on the typed subset. Linkage disequilibrium might explain the correlated functional status among segregating V segments, but an unknown experimental factor could not be ruled out. Sequencing depth was assumed to be roughly uniform across donors in the presence/absence analyses, though that assumption may not hold. A cluster of highly shared sequence variants was judged likely to represent a technical artifact of the sequencing pipeline. A total of some 180 TCR beta chains were listed by the study as associated with cytomegalovirus. For the cohort, immune exposure information was limited to CMV serostatus. In a later analysis, most CMV-associated TCR beta chains were found to appear HLA-restricted, with HLA associations seemingly driven largely by CMV exposure. Because counts were too low, roughly 18 rarely observed V segments, including chromosome 9 orphons, were left out of the earlier analysis of 500 to 650 of the donors. Assigning TCR associations to individual alleles was difficult when HLA alleles, especially DR and DQ, strongly co-occurred. According to the authors, the approach could potentially be generalized to other disease states and immunological phenotypes. In a later genetic analysis, a missense DCLRE1C variant was associated with V-gene and J-gene trimming of TCR beta chains, and the association was replicated in an independent cohort. This cohort had only TCR beta chains sequenced, and the lack of alpha or paired-chain data limited which features could be detected. A later analysis associated 16,951 TCR beta sequences with specific HLA alleles at a false discovery rate of 0.05. Because the 87-base-pair reads could not distinguish some IMGT-functional V segments, including TRBV6-2 and TRBV6-3, those segments were excluded.

Notes on this clone: Its recognized antigen is unknown. The input lacks base qualities; no much larger clone sits a single base away.

The cohort comprised some 680 healthy bone marrow donors. Cohort members were all nominally healthy when sampled, although unrecorded immune exposures were likely present. The donor tested CMV seropositive, placing the donor among the 250 to 350 seropositive members of the cohort. A peripheral blood sample was provided by each donor, and peripheral blood mononuclear cells were used for TCR beta sequencing. Genomic DNA extraction from the blood cell samples was performed with the Qiagen DNeasy Blood Extraction Kit. CDR1 and CDR2, per the germline V gene (reference sequence), are SEHNR and FQNEAQ. At the junction V is shortened by 5 bases and J by 4 bases, with 17 bases in between. From the cysteine up to the phenylalanine, the CDR3 has a length of 15 residues. Kept here is only the CDR3 DNA, which spans 45 bases and is read in frame from base 1. Libraries were prepared through the immunoSEQ multiplex PCR assay. A mixture of 60 forward primers for TCR Vbeta segments and 13 reverse primers for TCR Jbeta segments was used in the multiplex PCR. A multiplex PCR assay on genomic DNA amplified the CDR3 region of rearranged TCR beta genes. The Illumina HiSeq System was used to sequence the amplified TCR beta libraries as 87-base-pair reads. As for the authors' bioinformatics: In a later analysis, tens of millions of unique TCR beta chains were counted across the 500 to 850 repertoires, and roughly 9.9 million of these chains were shared by at least two donors. Raw reads were error-corrected and collapsed into unique sequences by a nearest-neighbor algorithm in which closely related sequences were merged to remove PCR and sequencing errors. V, D and J gene segments were assigned by aligning CDR3 sequences to IMGT reference sequences. For a sequence to be retained, a match of at least six nucleotides was required to both a V gene segment and a J gene segment. A rearrangement counted as productive if the CDR3 had no stop codons and remained in frame with V and J, and every other rearrangement counted as non-productive. Following IMGT convention, CDR3 was defined as the stretch from the second conserved V-encoded cysteine up to the conserved J-encoded phenylalanine. In an earlier analysis of 587 of the donors, sequences lacking an unambiguous match to a single V gene segment were excluded. In an earlier analysis of roughly 500 of the donors, V segments were called functional above 56.7% productive rearrangements and were called segregating when the between-donor standard deviation exceeded 5%. A statistical classification framework was built for diagnosing cytomegalovirus status from the catalog of TCR beta chain sequences. A later analysis assigned V and J genes by comparing TCR nucleotide sequences with IMGT/GENE-DB human TR gene sequences. The TCRdist pipeline was used in a later analysis to assign CDR3 sequences and most-parsimonious VDJ recombination scenarios. In a later analysis, each TCR beta chain was defined by its CDR3 amino acid sequence together with its V-gene family, and reads without a unique V-gene family were excluded. A later analysis removed several hundred highly shared, low-generation-probability nucleotide sequences to deal with suspected cross-contamination and a sequencing artifact. In a later analysis, a clonal expansion index for each public chain was calculated from normalized within-repertoire ranks of inferred template counts. Generation probabilities in a later analysis came from a VDJ recombination model fitted to out-of-frame rearrangements, and those results were checked against IGoR. A later analysis scored TCR-TCR, TCR-HLA and TCR-CMV co-occurrence with hypergeometric tests, applying a repertoire-size bias correction to TCR pairs. A later analysis estimated false discovery rates by permuting HLA or CMV assignments 20 times. In a later analysis, co-occurring TCRs were grouped using DBSCAN, and TCRdist sequence similarity was added for clustering within HLA-allele-positive subsets. Repertoires with fewer than 30,000 or more than 120,000 public chains, plus five repertoires with anomalous nucleotide sharing, were excluded from co-occurrence clustering. TCRdb provides this immuneACCESS table in a form limited to in-frame rearrangements. Some clones are lacking; in checked studies, under half of them reflect an unresolved V gene, and why the rest are absent is not known. Clonal size and the V and J genes are those of that table, whereas D and trimming came from the DNA. The sample table shows about 160,000 clones, and just under 80% are seen once. The top ten constitute 1% of the sample.

This TCR derives from a woman aged 45-60 years in good health and CMV-seropositive. The sequencing input was PBMCs. The chain links TRBV7-9 with TRBJ1-1; matching of 6 bases hints at TRBD1 as the D gene. The nucleotide sequence reads TGTGCCAGCAGCCCGGGCCTCACAGGGTTCACTGAAGCTTTCTTT. Protein translation: CASSPGLTGFTEAFF.